One sample yielded the 20 T cell receptor beta chains listed below, sequenced in a study of CD8+CD57+ T cells in acquired aplastic anemia. Patients included in sequencing had previously demonstrated CD8+CD57+ cell expansion by flow cytometry. The use of genomic DNA as template underpinned the TCR beta VDJ and CDR3 profiling. TCRdb used MiXCR to reprocess the reads, holding one entry per CDR3 protein. The data contain 150,000 to 200,000 distinct CDR3 sequences, 40% to 55% of them singletons. The source material was sorted CD4+, CD8+, or CD8+CD57+ T cells (not recorded which) from PBMCs. All receptors derive from a human donor with aplastic anemia.

V gene TRBV2 combines with J gene TRBJ2-2, with a weak D call TRBD1 (5 bases). V lost 3 bases to trimming and J lost 4 bases, with 9 bases between them. CDR3 length equals 14 residues. The V gene's germline CDR1 is SNHLY and CDR2 FYNNEI. The CDR3 spells CASSDVGVTGELFF. CDR3 in DNA: TGTGCCAGCAGTGACGTAGGGGTCACCGGGGAGCTGTTTTTT.

This clonotype was observed a few times. The CDR3 spells CASSQDRTGTMNTEAFF. The CDR3, as DNA: TGTGCCAGCAGCCAAGATCGGACAGGGACTATGAACACTGAAGCTTTCTTT. The V gene is TRBV3-1, the J gene TRBJ1-1, with TRBD1 identical over 8 bases. V trimming: 0 bases; J trimming: 0 bases; junction bases outside the gene matches: 6. The CDR3 totals 17 residues. CDR1 LGHDT and CDR2 YNNKEL come from the germline V gene (reference sequence).

V gene TRBV10-2 combines with J gene TRBJ1-2; TRBD1 agrees at 7 bases. Unmatched junction bases numbered 12, after V lost 3 bases and J lost 2 bases. Germline V gives CDR1 WSHSY, CDR2 SAAADI. There are 17 residues in the CDR3. CDR3 residues: CASSEPRTGAVNYGYTF. The CDR3 DNA sequence: TGCGCCAGCAGTGAACCCCGGACAGGAGCGGTGAACTATGGCTACACCTTC.

The J gene is TRBJ2-1, the V gene TRBV10-3, with D tentatively TRBD1 or TRBD2 (5 bases each). Germline V gene sequence: CDR1 ENHRY, CDR2 SYGVKD. With 4 bases removed from V and 5 bases from J, the gap between germline ends came to 12 bases. There are 14 residues in the CDR3. The CDR3 loop is CAISGMGRNNEQFF. CDR3 nucleotide sequence: TGTGCCATCAGTGGGATGGGACGAAACAATGAGCAGTTCTTC.

This chain links TRBV10-3 with TRBJ2-5, with D maybe TRBD2 (6 bases). Trimming stripped 5 bases from V and 0 bases from J, with 13 bases between. The CDR3 extends over 15 amino acids. CDR1 ENHRY and CDR2 SYGVKD come from the germline V gene. CDR3 in amino acids: CAISRTGEYQETQYF. CDR3 nucleotide sequence: TGTGCCATCAGTAGAACGGGGGAGTACCAAGAGACCCAGTACTTC.

The chain recombines TRBV15 with TRBJ1-1; possibly TRBD1 for D (6 bases). The ends were cut back, 1 base at V and 3 bases at J, with 9 bases in the middle. CDR1 is LNHNV, CDR2 YYDKDF, per germline (reference sequence). The CDR3 loop spans 14 amino acids. CDR3 nucleotides: TGTGCCACCAGCAGAGCGCAGGGGTACACTGAAGCTTTCTTT. It codes for CATSRAQGYTEAFF.

This clonotype turned up a few times. This chain uses TRBV7-9 with TRBJ1-6, with TRBD1 identical over 9 bases. The ends lost 4 bases at V and 7 bases at J; junction bases unmatched: 8. From germline, CDR1 is SEHNR and CDR2 FQNEAQ (reference sequence). The CDR3 spans 16 residues. This CDR3 is CASSSTGGWINSPLHF. The CDR3 region has the DNA TGTGCCAGCAGCTCCACAGGGGGCTGGATCAATTCACCCCTCCACTTT.

The rearrangement joins TRBV2 to TRBJ2-7; 14 nucleotides align to TRBD2. V lost 8 bases, J lost 1 base, and 10 bases stayed unmatched. Per germline, CDR1 SNHLY and CDR2 FYNNEI. The CDR3 runs to 17 residues. The CDR3 loop reads CASAAGLAGDGSYEQYF. For the CDR3, the DNA is TGTGCCAGCGCAGCGGGACTAGCGGGAGATGGTTCCTACGAGCAGTACTTC.

J is TRBJ2-7 and V is TRBV7-2; D is unresolved. Trimming pared 2 bases from V and 0 bases from J, leaving 11 bases between. Germline loops: CDR1 SGHTA, CDR2 FQGNSA. The CDR3 has 15 residues. The CDR3 region is CASSLMGASSYEQYF. CDR3 nucleotides: TGTGCCAGCAGCTTAATGGGCGCCAGCTCCTACGAGCAGTACTTC.

Concerning this clonotype itself: At one end the junction does not follow the germline gene, possibly because of a read error. The CDR3 loop is CASSLEPGPYEQYF. The CDR3 DNA sequence: TGTGCCAGCAGTTTAGAGCCAGGCCCCTACGAGCAGTACTTC. The chain carries TRBV10-3 and TRBJ2-7; D not certain. The CDR3 runs to 14 residues. Germline loops: CDR1 ENHRY, CDR2 SYGVKD.

In the case of this clonotype: At one boundary the junction diverges from the germline segment, which might be a read error. The CDR3 DNA follows: TGTGCTAGTGGTTTGCCCGGGGACAACTTT. Protein: CASGLPGDNF. V usage is TRBV12-5 and J usage is TRBJ1-1, with D possibly being TRBD1 (6 bases). The CDR3 loop spans 10 amino acids. Germline-derived CDR1 and CDR2 are LGHNT and FRNRAP.

The chain recombines TRBV12-5 with TRBJ1-1; the D is unclear. Germline assignment: CDR1 LGHNT and CDR2 FRNRAP. The CDR3 runs to 14 residues. Trimming removed 2 bases at V and 11 bases at J, with 18 bases between. The CDR3 DNA reads TGTGCTAGTGGTTTGTACCCTATAATCGCGGGTGCTTTCTTT. As protein: CASGLYPIIAGAFF.

In this sample, this clonotype turned up a few times. This CDR3 reads CASIGGGVGQYF. The CDR3 DNA reads as TGCGCCAGCATAGGGGGGGGCGTTGGGCAGTACTTC. V gene TRBV10-2 combines with J gene TRBJ2-7, with D possibly being TRBD2 (7 bases). Germline values: CDR1 WSHSY, CDR2 SAAADI. V gave up 7 bases and J gave up 9 bases, with 16 bases separating them. The CDR3 consists of 12 residues.

Many counts were recorded for this clonotype. V and J are TRBV7-2 and TRBJ2-1; D is ambiguous. Germline assignment: CDR1 SGHTA and CDR2 FQGNSA. The V and J ends lost 7 bases and 4 bases respectively, with 11 bases between them. The CDR3 is made up of 13 amino acids. The CDR3 spells CASIPKGYNEQFF. In DNA, the CDR3 is TGTGCCAGCATCCCGAAAGGGTACAATGAGCAGTTCTTC.

The J gene is TRBJ2-2, the V gene TRBV29-1; D is undetermined. The CDR3 length is 14 residues. Germline lookup yields CDR1 SQVTM and CDR2 ANQGSEA. Trimming stripped 1 base from V and 2 bases from J, with 8 bases between. The chain's CDR3 is CSVEVQGNTGELFF. In DNA form, the CDR3 reads TGCAGCGTTGAAGTCCAAGGAAACACCGGGGAGCTGTTTTTT.

The gene calls are TRBV24-1 and TRBJ1-3; TRBD1 matches 7 bases. The V gene's germline CDR1 is KGHDR and CDR2 SFDVKD. V lost 8 bases and J lost 4; bases outside the gene matches: 4. This CDR3 contains 13 residues. The chain's CDR3 is CATTGTAGNTIYF. The CDR3 DNA reads as TGTGCCACCACGGGGACAGCAGGAAACACCATATATTTT.

The sample holds many counts of this clonotype. V gene TRBV7-3 combines with J gene TRBJ2-2; D is uncertain. There are 14 residues in the CDR3. Germline V lookup: CDR1 SGHTA, CDR2 FQGTGA. Trimming removed 0 bases at V and 8 bases at J, with 10 bases between. The CDR3 loop reads CASSLTLAVGELFF. The CDR3 nucleotides read TGTGCCAGCAGCTTAACGTTGGCCGTAGGGGAGCTGTTTTTT.

This clonotype was detected ten times or more. The chain employs TRBV5-6 and TRBJ2-6, with D hard to call. The ends were cut back, 2 bases at V and 4 bases at J, with 16 bases in the middle. This CDR3 region has 17 residues. Germline-derived CDR1 and CDR2 are SGHDT and YYEEEE. CDR3 in amino acids: CASSLVVATAGANVLTF. In DNA form, the CDR3 reads TGTGCCAGCAGCTTAGTGGTCGCTACGGCCGGGGCCAACGTCCTGACTTTC.

This clonotype was picked up many times. The chain has TRBV11-2 and TRBJ2-1; D remains ambiguous. V was cut by 0 bases and J by 9 bases, with 9 bases left in between. This CDR3 is 13 amino acids long. CDR1 and CDR2 (germline): SGHAT, FQNNGV. This CDR3 is CASSLDGQIEQFF. DNA of the CDR3: TGTGCCAGCAGCTTAGATGGCCAGATTGAGCAGTTCTTC.

The V and J genes are TRBV12-5 and TRBJ2-1; TRBD2 agrees at 7 bases. The CDR3 length is 13 residues. The germline gives CDR1 LGHNT, CDR2 FRNRAP. V shed 3 bases and J 7 bases; nucleotides not matched to a gene: 3. The CDR3 bases are TGTGCTAGTGGTTTCGGGGAGGGGAATGAGCAGTTCTTC. Amino acids: CASGFGEGNEQFF.